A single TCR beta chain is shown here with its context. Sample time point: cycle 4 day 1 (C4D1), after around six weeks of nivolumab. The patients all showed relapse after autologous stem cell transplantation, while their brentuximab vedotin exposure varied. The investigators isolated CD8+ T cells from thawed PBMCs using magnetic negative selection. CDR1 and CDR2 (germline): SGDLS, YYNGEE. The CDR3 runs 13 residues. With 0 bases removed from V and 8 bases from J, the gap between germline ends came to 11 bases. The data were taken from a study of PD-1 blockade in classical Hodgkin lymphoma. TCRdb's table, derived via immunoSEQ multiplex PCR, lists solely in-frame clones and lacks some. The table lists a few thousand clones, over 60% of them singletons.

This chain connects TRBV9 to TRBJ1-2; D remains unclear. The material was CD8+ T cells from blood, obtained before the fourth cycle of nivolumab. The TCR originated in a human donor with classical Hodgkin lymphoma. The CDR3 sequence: CASSVDLVKGYTF. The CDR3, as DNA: TGTGCCAGCAGCGTAGATCTGGTTAAGGGCTACACCTTC.